This T cell receptor beta chain was identified in a study of T-cell memory formation after mild COVID-19. Study-wide background: Clustering of TCRs was largely donor specific. Study-level results: Later expanders leaned CD4+, whereas day 15 to 85 contracting clones were balanced CD4/CD8. Prior to infection, memory already included some responding clones, suggesting cross-reactive memory joined.

V lost 1 base and J lost 1, with 8 bases in between. The CDR3 contains 15 residues. In germline, CDR1 is SGHVS, CDR2 FNYEAQ. This clonotype was picked up a small number of times. Its specificity is not known. Barcoded TCR alpha and TCR beta cDNA libraries with UMIs came from 5'RACE using constant-segment primers. MiXCR was run by TCRdb on the 5' RACE reads, yielding one entry per CDR3 protein. The repertoire holds 65,000 to 95,000 distinct CDR3 sequences, with around 13% as singletons. This chain connects TRBV7-6 to TRBJ1-5; D may be TRBD1 (5 bases). Sequencing input: PBMCs or a T cell subset sorted from them (not recorded which). The receptor comes from a man aged 18 to 35 who had mild COVID-19 (a few samples of this study predate the infection). Cell type and time point are not known. The CDR3 region has the DNA TGTGCCAGCAGCTTAGGAGCAGGGAGCAATCAGCCCCAGCATTTT. Amino acid sequence: CASSLGAGSNQPQHF.